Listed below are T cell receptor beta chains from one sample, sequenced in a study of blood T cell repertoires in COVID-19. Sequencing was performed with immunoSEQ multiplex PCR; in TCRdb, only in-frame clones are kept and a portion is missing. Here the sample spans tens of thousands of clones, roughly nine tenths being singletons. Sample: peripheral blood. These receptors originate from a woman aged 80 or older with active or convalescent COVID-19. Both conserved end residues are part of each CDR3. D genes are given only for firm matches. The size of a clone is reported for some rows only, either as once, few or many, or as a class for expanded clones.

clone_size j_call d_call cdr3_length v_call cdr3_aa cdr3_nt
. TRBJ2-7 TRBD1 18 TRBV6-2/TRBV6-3 CASSYDPYSGQGTVEQYF TGTGCCAGCAGTTACGACCCCTATTCGGGACAGGGGACGGTAGAGCAGTACTTC
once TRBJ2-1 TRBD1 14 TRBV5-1 CASIPQGKYNEQFF TGCGCCAGCATCCCACAGGGGAAATACAATGAGCAGTTCTTC
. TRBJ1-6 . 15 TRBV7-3 CASSRTGSYNSPLHF TGTGCCAGCAGTCGCACTGGCTCCTATAATTCACCCCTCCACTTT
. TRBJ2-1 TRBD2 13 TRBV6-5 CASRRGGVGEQFF TGTGCCAGCAGACGCGGGGGAGTAGGTGAGCAGTTCTTC
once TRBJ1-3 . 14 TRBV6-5 CASNTGRAGNTIYF TGTGCCAGCAATACAGGGAGAGCTGGAAACACCATATATTTT
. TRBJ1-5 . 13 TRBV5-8 CASSLALSQPQHF TGTGCCAGCAGCTTGGCCTTAAGCCAGCCCCAGCATTTT
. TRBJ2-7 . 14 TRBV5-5 CASSPLGSSYEQYF TGTGCCAGCAGCCCCCTCGGGTCTTCCTACGAGCAGTACTTC
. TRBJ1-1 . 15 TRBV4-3 CASSQLNRENTEAFF TGCGCCAGCAGCCAATTAAACAGAGAGAACACTGAAGCTTTCTTT
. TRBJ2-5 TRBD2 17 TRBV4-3 CASSQDESAGVQETQYF TGCGCCAGCAGCCAAGATGAATCAGCGGGGGTTCAAGAGACCCAGTACTTC
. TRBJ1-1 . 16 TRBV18 CASSPGFGAGNTEAFF TGTGCCAGCTCACCAGGATTTGGGGCCGGGAACACTGAAGCTTTCTTT
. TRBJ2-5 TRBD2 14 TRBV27 CASSPPGLEETQYF TGTGCCAGCAGTCCTCCGGGACTAGAGGAGACCCAGTACTTC
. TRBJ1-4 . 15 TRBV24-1 CATSAPDGTIEKLFF TGTGCCACCAGTGCCCCGGACGGGACTATTGAAAAACTGTTTTTT
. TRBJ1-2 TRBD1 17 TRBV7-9 CASSLLVGQGDTYGYTF TGTGCCAGCAGCTTACTGGTGGGGCAGGGGGATACCTATGGCTACACCTTC
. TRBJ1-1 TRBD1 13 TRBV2 CATMRGLHTEAFF TGTGCCACCATGAGGGGGCTGCACACTGAAGCTTTCTTT
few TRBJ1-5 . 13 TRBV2 CASMMQGNQPQHF TGTGCCAGCATGATGCAGGGCAATCAGCCCCAGCATTTT
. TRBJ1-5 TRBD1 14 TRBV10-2 CASQDRAGNQPQHF TGCGCCAGCCAAGACAGGGCGGGCAATCAGCCCCAGCATTTT
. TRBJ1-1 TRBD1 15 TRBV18 CASSPRGQGNTEAFF TGTGCCAGCTCACCACGGGGACAGGGAAACACTGAAGCTTTCTTT
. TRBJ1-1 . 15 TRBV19 CASSITTGSATEAFF TGTGCCAGTAGTATCACCACAGGGAGCGCCACTGAAGCTTTCTTT
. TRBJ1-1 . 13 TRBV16 CASSLSRGAEAFF TGTGCCAGCAGCCTCAGTCGGGGGGCGGAAGCTTTCTTT
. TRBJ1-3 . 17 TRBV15 CATSRDLAGLSGNTIYF TGTGCCACCAGCAGAGATCTGGCAGGGCTTTCTGGAAACACCATATATTTT